This is a list of T cell receptor beta chains from one sample in a study of T cell changes during pregnancy in multiple sclerosis. Profiled with immunoSEQ multiplex PCR; TCRdb holds only in-frame clones, not every one. This table holds tens of thousands of clones, 91% found once. The specimen was CD8+ T cells from peripheral blood mononuclear cells, collected before pregnancy. The source of these receptors is a female donor with multiple sclerosis, enrolled in a pregnancy study. Both conserved end residues are part of each CDR3. The D gene is left open where the match is weak. Clone size is not always given. Where it is, it says once, few, many or a class for expanded clones.

d_call clone_size j_call v_call cdr3_nt cdr3_aa
TRBD2 NA TRBJ2-4 TRBV13 TGTGCCAGCAGCCTACGCGGGGGGACCGAACCAAACATTCAGTACTTC CASSLRGGTEPNIQYF
TRBD2 NA TRBJ2-3 TRBV4-1 TGCGCCAGCAGAGACCACAGTAGCGGGGGGCGAGATACGCAGTATTTT CASRDHSSGGRDTQYF
NA NA TRBJ1-1 TRBV5-1 TGCGCCAGCAGCATTATCGAGACAGGGAACACTGAAGCTTTCTTT CASSIIETGNTEAFF
TRBD1 NA TRBJ1-4 TRBV7-9 TGTGCCACCCGACAGGGTCTGAATGAAAAACTGTTTTTT CATRQGLNEKLFF
NA NA TRBJ2-4 TRBV6-5 TGTGCCAGCATGGGCCAGGGGAACATAAAAAACATTCAGTACTTC CASMGQGNIKNIQYF
TRBD1 NA TRBJ2-1 TRBV4-1 TGCGCCAGCAGCCAAGATCTGGCAGGGGGCAATGAGCAGTTCTTC CASSQDLAGGNEQFF
NA once TRBJ1-2 TRBV14 TGTGCCAGCAGCCAAGTACCTTGGGGGCACGGCTTCTATGGCTACACCTTC CASSQVPWGHGFYGYTF
NA NA TRBJ2-7 TRBV5-6 TGTGCCAGCAGCTTGGGAACAGGGAGGGTCGAGCAGTACTTC CASSLGTGRVEQYF
NA NA TRBJ2-2 TRBV27 TGTGCCAGCAGTTTATACCCCGGGACAACTTCGAACACCGGGGAGCTGTTTTTT CASSLYPGTTSNTGELFF
NA NA TRBJ2-6 TRBV14 TGTGCCAGCAGCCAAGATACTGGGGCCAACGTCCTGACTTTC CASSQDTGANVLTF
NA NA TRBJ1-2 TRBV15 TGTGCCACCAGCAGAGATTTGGGGGGAGCCGGCTATGGCTACACCTTC CATSRDLGGAGYGYTF
TRBD1 NA TRBJ2-7 TRBV6-6 TGTGCCAGCAGTGAGGGCTCGGACAGGACGTACGAGCAGTACTTC CASSEGSDRTYEQYF
NA NA TRBJ2-7 TRBV30 TGTGCCTGCACAGGTAGTCGTGTCTACGAGCAGTACTTC CACTGSRVYEQYF
NA NA TRBJ1-1 TRBV9 TGTGCCAGCAGCGTAGGTACAGCCACTGAAGCTTTCTTT CASSVGTATEAFF
TRBD2 NA TRBJ2-7 TRBV9 TGTGCCAGCAGCGCTAGCGGGGGCAGCTCCTACGAGCAGTACTTC CASSASGGSSYEQYF
NA NA TRBJ2-2 TRBV6-4 TGTGCCAGCATGTCCGGGGAAAACACCGGGGAGCTGTTTTTT CASMSGENTGELFF
TRBD1 NA TRBJ1-6 TRBV5-8 TGTGCCAGCAGCGCGGGACAGAACAATTCACCCCTCCACTTT CASSAGQNNSPLHF
NA NA TRBJ1-3 TRBV9 TGTGCCAGCAGCGTAGATGATGGCGGCACCATATATTTT CASSVDDGGTIYF
NA NA TRBJ2-5 TRBV18 TGTGCCAGCTCACACAGGGACGAGGAGACCCAGTACTTC CASSHRDEETQYF
NA NA TRBJ1-1 TRBV5-8 TGTGCCAGCAGCTTGGGAGGGAACACTGAAGCTTTCTTT CASSLGGNTEAFF
TRBD1 NA TRBJ1-6 TRBV5-1 TGCGCCAGCAGCTTGGGATGGGGACAGCTGGATAATTCACCCCTCCACTTT CASSLGWGQLDNSPLHF
TRBD2 NA TRBJ2-2 TRBV10-3 TGTGCCACAACCACCGGGGGGAAGAACACCGGGGAGCTGTTTTTT CATTTGGKNTGELFF
NA medium-sized TRBJ1-5 TRBV19 TGTGCCAGTAGTATAGACGGGACTGCCTTCCTGCGGCCCCAGCATTTT CASSIDGTAFLRPQHF
NA NA TRBJ1-6 TRBV4-1 TGCGCCAGCAGCCAAGAAGAGCACGCCGCCCTCCACTTT CASSQEEHAALHF
NA NA TRBJ1-5 TRBV6-5 TGTGCCAGCAGCCTTACTCAGGTCAATCAGCCCCAGCATTTT CASSLTQVNQPQHF
TRBD1 NA TRBJ2-1 TRBV7-7 TGTGCTAGCAGCACATTGGGACAGGAGAGGGGGAATGAGCAGTTCTTC CASSTLGQERGNEQFF
NA NA TRBJ2-2 TRBV5-6 TGTGCCAGCAGCACGGCAGGGTTCACCGGGGAGCTGTTTTTT CASSTAGFTGELFF
NA NA TRBJ2-7 TRBV11-1 TGTGCCAGCAGCTTAGACCAGGAGGACTACGAGCAGTACTTC CASSLDQEDYEQYF
TRBD1 NA TRBJ2-7 TRBV19 TGTGCCAGTAGTACAGGGACAGGGGGCTACGAGCAGTACTTC CASSTGTGGYEQYF
TRBD2 few TRBJ2-1 TRBV2 TGTGCCAGCAGTGCGACTAGCGGGGATAATGAGCAGTTCTTC CASSATSGDNEQFF
NA NA TRBJ1-4 TRBV7-6 TGTGCCAGCAGCTTAGACATCTTAGAAAAACTGTTTTTT CASSLDILEKLFF
NA NA TRBJ2-5 TRBV6-5 TGTGCCAGCAGTTACTCACAGGGATTCGGTGAGACCCAGTACTTC CASSYSQGFGETQYF
TRBD1 NA TRBJ2-3 TRBV15 TGTGCCACCAGCAGGAGGGGACAGGGTCCAGATACGCAGTATTTT CATSRRGQGPDTQYF
TRBD2 NA TRBJ2-7 TRBV28 TGTGCCAGCAGACCGACTAGCGCCTACTCCTACGAGCAGTACTTC CASRPTSAYSYEQYF
NA NA TRBJ2-1 TRBV27 TGTGCCAGCCATTCCTACAATGAGCAGTTCTTC CASHSYNEQFF
TRBD1 NA TRBJ2-3 TRBV5-1 TGCGCCAGCAGCTTCAAGGGGGACAGCTATTTT CASSFKGDSYF
NA NA TRBJ1-1 TRBV4-1 TGCGCCAGCAGCCTCCCTGGGGGCGAGGGTACTGAAGCTTTCTTT CASSLPGGEGTEAFF
NA NA TRBJ2-1 TRBV19 TGTGCCAGTAGTAAAATAGACGGGTACAATGAGCAGTTCTTC CASSKIDGYNEQFF
NA NA TRBJ2-1 TRBV11-1 TGTGCCAGCAGCTTATGGAGCGGGAATGAGCAGTTCTTC CASSLWSGNEQFF
NA NA TRBJ1-3 TRBV29-1 TGCAGCGTTGATCAGGTTCCTTCTGGAAACACCATATATTTT CSVDQVPSGNTIYF
TRBD1 few TRBJ1-2 TRBV29-1 TGCAGCGTCCCCTCGGGACAGTTCCATGGCTACACCTTC CSVPSGQFHGYTF